This TCR beta chain was observed in a study of somatic mutations in cytotoxic T cells in rheumatoid arthritis (dated by TCRdb to about 2017). Describing the broader study: Patient peripheral blood (approximately 30 ml EDTA) was drawn right after diagnosis and before any treatment started. Some V beta antibody-stained T-cell populations were flow-sorted on a FACSAria II or Sony SH800 at nearly 100% purity, and sorted V beta1+ cells also underwent TCRB sequencing. Whether expanded CD8+ T-cell clones in untreated, newly diagnosed rheumatoid arthritis carry somatic mutations was the study question, and clonality was characterized with TCRB deep sequencing. TCRB deep sequencing was performed for roughly 66 rheumatoid arthritis patients and around 22 healthy controls. Patients and controls did not essentially differ in median age, which was nearly identical between the groups.

About this clone: It has no known antigen specificity. Base quality data are lacking; no much larger clone is found one base away.

CD4+ and CD8+ cells were isolated by positive magnetic bead selection on an AutoMACS, and purity was checked by flow cytometry. Initial screening for clonal expansions relied on flow cytometry with a TCR V beta antibody panel, after which sorted CD8+ fractions underwent TCRB deep sequencing for characterization. Peripheral blood mononuclear cells were obtained using density gradient separation with Ficoll-Paque PLUS. Using Nucleospin Tissue or Tissue XS kits, DNA was extracted from CD4-enriched, CD8-enriched or PBMC samples, with quantification by a Qubit 2.0 fluorometer. The CDR1 and CDR2 encoded by the germline V gene are SGDLS and YYNGEE. From the cysteine up to the phenylalanine, the CDR3 has a length of 12 residues. The read is trimmed to its CDR3 DNA, 36 bases read in frame from base 1. Cut back by 7 bases and 8 bases, the V and J ends lie 15 bases apart. The immunoSEQ assay was applied to genomic DNA for TCRB CDR3 sequencing. On the study's bioinformatics: Only a few patient CD8+ clones larger than 1% matched published virus-specific TCRB sequences when compared against them. Nothing other than productive TCRB rearrangements was included in the analyses. Clonality was calculated as a Shannon entropy-based productive clonality index, and a clone was defined by a unique TCRB CDR3 sequence. Repertoire overlap between two samples was calculated from the template counts of each clone relative to total templates per sample. Flow cytometry-measured V-gene usage correlated with V-gene usage from TCRB sequencing, with a Spearman r of roughly 0.56. TCRdb limited this immuneACCESS table to in-frame rearrangements with V and J called. A share of clones is missing; checked studies link under half to unresolved V genes, and the rest is unexplained. V and J calls and clone size are those listed in that table; D and trimming were worked out from the DNA. This sample lists approximately 14,000 clones; around 80% were detected once. Clones ranked in the top ten supply just under 30% of the sample.

What the study reported, not specific to this receptor: In about an eighth of the roughly 65 patients, more than 20% of CD8+ cells belonged to the largest CD8+ clone, while several identical CD8+ TCRB sequences were shared between blood and synovial fluid. An increase of CD8+ clonality with age was seen in patients (Spearman r ~ 0.46) but not in healthy controls. No adjustment for multiple comparisons was made for the slight TRBV07 underrepresentation in patients. The antigen targets of the expanded CD8+ clones were unknown, and absence from virus-specific databases did not rule out viral specificity. Rheumatoid arthritis patients and age-matched healthy controls did not significantly differ in CD8+ T-cell clonality.

In this chain, TRBV9 is recombined with TRBJ1-2, and TRBD1 may be the D gene, going by 5 matching bases. This sequence originates from an adult with rheumatoid arthritis. The sequenced sample was CD8+ T cells sorted from blood. The nucleotides read TGTGCCAGCCGGAGAGGGGAAGGAGGCTACACCTTC. Translation gives CASRRGEGGYTF.